A single sample is the source of the 21 T cell receptor beta chains below, sequenced in a study of T cell responses to AZD1222 COVID-19 vaccine. Generated by immunoSEQ multiplex PCR, the TCRdb table keeps only in-frame clones and is missing some. Here the sample spans about 150,000 clones, 94% being singletons. Sequenced here: peripheral blood, sampled on day 0 of AZD1222 vaccination. The receptors shown here come from an adult in good health.

The genes are TRBV10-3 and TRBJ1-2; D is undetermined. V lost 10 bases and J lost 5, with 26 bases in between. CDR1 and CDR2 (germline): ENHRY, SYGVKD. The CDR3 loop spans 16 amino acids. CDR3: CATRDDTRGVGYGYTF. The CDR3 DNA reads as TGTGCCACCCGAGACGATACACGTGGGGTGGGGTATGGCTACACCTTC.

CDR3 sequence reads: CASSPIRELFF. CDR3 DNA sequence: TGTGCCAGCAGCCCCATCCGGGAGCTGTTTTTT. The chain combines TRBV3-1 (or the pseudogene TRBV3-2) with TRBJ2-2; D uncertain. Germline-derived CDR1 and CDR2 are LGHDT and YNNKEL (reference sequence). The V gene lost 4 bases and the J gene lost 9 bases, with 6 bases spanning the gap. This CDR3 comprises 11 residues.

The V gene is TRBV21-1, the J gene TRBJ2-5; TRBD2, as called in the table, went unchecked against the DNA. TRBV21-1 is a documented pseudogene. This CDR3 comprises 14 residues. For the CDR3, the DNA is TGTGCCAGCAGCAAATACGAGGGGAGGGAGACCCAGTACTTC. This translates into CASSKYEGRETQYF.

This rearrangement joins TRBV25-1 to TRBJ1-1; D gene ambiguous. Germline assignment: CDR1 MGHDK and CDR2 SYGVNS. The CDR3 consists of 14 residues. V gave up 7 bases and J gave up 5 bases, with 17 bases separating them. The CDR3 region is CASKLGVLGTEAFF. The CDR3 DNA reads as TGTGCCAGCAAGCTCGGAGTATTGGGAACTGAAGCTTTCTTT.

The chain employs TRBV9 and TRBJ1-2, with 7 positions matching TRBD1. V gave up 0 bases and J gave up 2 bases; unmatched junction bases: 7. Germline V lookup: CDR1 SGDLS, CDR2 YYNGEE. This CDR3 region has 16 residues. The CDR3 sequence is CASSVGVGGVNYGYTF. CDR3 DNA: TGTGCCAGCAGCGTAGGAGTAGGGGGCGTGAACTATGGCTACACCTTC.

The CDR3 is CASSSARRGAFF. CDR3 DNA: TGTGCCAGCAGCTCAGCCCGGCGTGGAGCTTTCTTT. The V call is TRBV7-9, the J call TRBJ1-1; D not resolved. Germline loops: CDR1 SEHNR, CDR2 FQNEAQ (reference sequence). CDR3 length: 12 amino acids. With 4 bases removed from V and 10 bases from J, the gap between germline ends came to 13 bases.

V usage is TRBV5-1 and J usage is TRBJ1-1; D is undetermined. Germline V lookup: CDR1 SGHRS, CDR2 YFSETQ. The CDR3 runs to 13 residues. The V end was cut by 2 bases, the J end by 1 base, with 6 bases between. CDR3 region: CASSFTTNTEAFF. The DNA for the CDR3 is TGCGCCAGCAGCTTTACGACGAACACTGAAGCTTTCTTT.

This clone was seen once. V is TRBV12-3 or TRBV12-4 and J is TRBJ2-4, with D maybe TRBD1 (6 bases). This CDR3 has 12 residues. Trimming removed 3 bases from V and 7 bases from J, with 7 bases in between. The CDR3 DNA is TGTGCCAGCAGTTTTCAGGGGAACATTCAGTACTTC. Protein sequence: CASSFQGNIQYF.

This chain links TRBV6-5 with TRBJ1-2; D gene ambiguous. This CDR3 region has 11 residues. Trimming cost V 8 bases and J 6 bases, with 10 bases left between them. CDR1 and CDR2 (germline): MNHEY, SVGAGI. CDR3 nucleotide sequence: TGTGCCAGCGGGTGGGGTAATGGCTACACCTTC. Translating gives CASGWGNGYTF.

The V call is TRBV19, the J call TRBJ1-6; D unresolved. CDR1 is LNHDA and CDR2 is SQIVND in the germline V gene (reference sequence). Trimming pared 5 bases from V and 0 bases from J, leaving 14 bases between. This CDR3 comprises 17 residues. CDR3 region: CASSFLNSDSYNSPLHF. In nucleotides, the CDR3 is TGTGCCAGTAGTTTTCTCAACAGTGACTCCTATAATTCACCCCTCCACTTT.

The chain uses TRBV4-1 and TRBJ2-1, with D possibly matching TRBD1 (6 bases). Trimming took 4 bases from V and 7 from J, leaving 11 bases between them. CDR1 and CDR2 (germline): MGHRA, YSYEKL. The CDR3 sequence is 13 residues long. As DNA, the CDR3 is TGCGCCAGCAGCCGCACAGGGAGTAATGAGCAGTTCTTC. Translation: CASSRTGSNEQFF.

The chain employs TRBV7-9 and TRBJ1-4; D is undetermined. This CDR3 is built from 15 residues. Trimming shortened V by 5 bases and J by 7 bases, and 17 bases separated the two germline ends. Germline CDR1 and CDR2: SEHNR and FQNEAQ (reference sequence). The CDR3 region is CASSPSWEYAEKLFF. The CDR3 nucleotides are TGTGCCAGCAGCCCCAGTTGGGAGTATGCTGAAAAACTGTTTTTT.

The rearrangement uses TRBV29-1 and TRBJ2-2; 8 bases match TRBD1. The germline CDR1 and CDR2 sequences are SQVTM and ANQGSEA. J was trimmed by 1 base and V by 3 bases; bases with no gene match: 4. The CDR3 totals 15 residues. This CDR3 reads CSVDGGTGNTGELFF. The DNA of the CDR3 is TGCAGCGTTGACGGCGGGACAGGGAACACCGGGGAGCTGTTTTTT.

The rearrangement uses TRBV7-2 and TRBJ1-2; TRBD1 matches 8 bases. The germline gives CDR1 SGHTA, CDR2 FQGNSA. The CDR3 runs to 16 residues. The V and J ends lost 0 bases and 9 bases, in that order; junction bases with no gene match: 12. The CDR3 DNA is TGTGCCAGCAGCTTAGCTCTTTCAGGGGGCGATCATCGCTACACCTTC. Its translation: CASSLALSGGDHRYTF.

The chain recombines TRBV27 with TRBJ2-5; D could derive from TRBD1 or TRBD2 (6 bases each). Per germline, CDR1 MNHEY and CDR2 SMNVEV (reference sequence). CDR3 length: 14 amino acids. V gave up 2 bases and J gave up 2 bases, with 9 bases separating them. Here the CDR3 DNA reads TGTGCCAGCAGTTTAATAGGGGGGCAAGAGACCCAGTACTTC. It is translated as CASSLIGGQETQYF.

The V and J genes are TRBV18 and TRBJ2-3, with 10 bases lining up with TRBD2. CDR1 is KGHSH, CDR2 LQKENI, per germline. This CDR3 has 14 amino acids. V lost 4 bases, J lost 4 bases, and 2 bases stayed unmatched. The CDR3 DNA reads as TGTGCCAGCTCACAGCTAGCGGGAGCAGATACGCAGTATTTT. It is translated as CASSQLAGADTQYF.

This chain joins TRBV2 and TRBJ1-5; 10 bases match TRBD1. This CDR3 contains 14 residues. J gave up 2 bases and V 7 bases, and 2 bases lay outside the gene matches. From germline, CDR1 is SNHLY and CDR2 FYNNEI. Written as DNA, the CDR3 is TGTGCCAGCAAAGGGACAGGGGGCAATCAGCCCCAGCATTTT. It codes for CASKGTGGNQPQHF. Complete variable domain (other parts from reference TRBV2 and TRBJ1-5): EPEVTQTPSHQVTQMGQEVILRCVPISNHLYFYWYRQILGQKVEFLVSFYNNEISEKSEIFDDQFSVERPDGSNFTLKIRSTKLEDSAMYFCASKGTGGNQPQHFGDGTRLSIL.

The rearrangement joins TRBV5-6 to TRBJ2-7; possible D gene TRBD2, 5 bases. The CDR3 totals 14 residues. The germline V gene has CDR1 SGHDT and CDR2 YYEEEE. The ends were cut back, 0 bases at V and 2 bases at J, with 9 bases in the middle. CDR3 sequence (DNA): TGTGCCAGCAGCTTGGGACCGACTACCTACGAGCAGTACGTC. This sequence encodes CASSLGPTTYEQYV.

CDR3 DNA sequence: TGTGCCAGCAGCTATGGGACGGACCCCTACGAGCAGTACGTC. This translates into CASSYGTDPYEQYV. The rearrangement links TRBV11-3 to TRBJ2-7; D assignment may be TRBD1 or TRBD2 (5 bases each). Trimming took off 4 bases at V and 2 bases at J, with 12 bases between the two ends. This CDR3 is built from 14 residues. Germline V gene lookup returns CDR1 SGHNT and CDR2 YENEEA.

Remarks on this clone: Other DNA sequences of this sample code for an identical CDR3. V usage is TRBV28 and J usage is TRBJ2-7; a possible D gene is TRBD1 (6 bases). The CDR3 consists of 12 residues. Per the germline V gene, CDR1 is MDHEN and CDR2 is SYDVKM. V gave up 6 bases and J gave up 6 bases, with 12 bases separating them. CDR3 bases: TGTGCCAGCAGCAGCACAGGGTCCGAGCAGTACGTC. This gives the protein CASSSTGSEQYV.

This clone has only one observation. The V gene is TRBV6-5, the J gene TRBJ1-6; D is perhaps TRBD1 (5 bases). Deletions cut 4 bases from V and 9 bases from J, with 13 bases between. The germline V gene has CDR1 MNHEY and CDR2 SVGAGI. This CDR3 is built from 14 residues. The CDR3 protein is CASSLGLGGSPLHF. The CDR3 nucleotides read TGTGCCAGCAGTTTGGGACTGGGGGGTTCACCCCTCCACTTT.